The text below deals with one T cell receptor beta chain. This sample was taken from a study of shared clonotypes between healthy human individuals. CDR1 and CDR2 from the germline V gene are SEHNR and FQNEAQ (reference sequence). Trimming stripped 3 bases from V and 4 bases from J, with 12 bases between. CDR3 length equals 14 residues. Clones were sequenced by immunoSEQ multiplex PCR, and TCRdb holds only the in-frame ones, with some missing. The sample has hundreds of thousands of clones, 74% seen once; the top ten hold less than 2%. The chain uses TRBV7-9 and TRBJ1-2; D unresolved. This clonotype originated in a woman between 25 and 40 years old in good health. Sequencing used memory CD4+ T cells sorted from blood. Subset specified: CD45RA-negative fraction. The CDR3 here is CASSFPVTVYGYTF. In DNA, the CDR3 is TGTGCCAGCAGCTTTCCAGTCACCGTCTATGGCTACACCTTC.